Presented here are 27 T cell receptor beta chains from one specimen sequenced in a study of shared clonotypes between healthy human individuals. Clones were sequenced by immunoSEQ multiplex PCR, and TCRdb holds only the in-frame ones, with some missing. The table records over a million clones, more than 95% of them present only once. The specimen sequenced was naive CD4+ T cells sorted from blood. The subset denotes: CD45RA+ positively selected. Source of these receptors: a man aged 25 to 40 in good health.

CDR3: CASSRTAHTDTQYF. The CDR3 coding sequence is TGTGCCAGCAGCCGAACGGCACACACAGATACGCAGTATTTT. J is TRBJ2-3 and V is TRBV11-3; unclear D gene. The CDR3 contains 14 residues. CDR1 SGHNT and CDR2 YENEEA come from the germline V gene. Trimming took off 5 bases at V and 2 bases at J, with 11 bases between the two ends.

The chain has TRBV6-1 and TRBJ2-7; no clear D. Germline loops: CDR1 MNHNS, CDR2 SASEGT. Trimming cost V 8 bases and J 2 bases, with 13 bases left between them. The CDR3 runs to 13 residues. CDR3 residues: CASGPRTPYEQYF. The CDR3 bases are TGTGCCAGCGGCCCTCGAACGCCCTACGAGCAGTACTTC.

The gene calls are TRBV5-4 and TRBJ1-2; D not resolved. The germline V gene encodes CDR1 SGHNT and CDR2 YYREEE (reference sequence). V was pared by 0 bases and J by 4 bases, with 19 bases between. This CDR3 region has 17 residues. The CDR3 DNA follows: TGTGCCAGCAGCTTGGCCTCGGGTCCGGGGATTTCCTATGGCTACACCTTC. This gives the protein CASSLASGPGISYGYTF.

The rearrangement joins TRBV5-8 to TRBJ2-1, with 7 bases fitting TRBD1. This CDR3 has 15 residues. Trimming removed 3 bases from V and 7 bases from J; junction bases left unmatched: 10. Germline V gene sequence: CDR1 SGHTS, CDR2 YDEGEE. CDR3 sequence reads: CASSSGGPVRNEQFF. The CDR3 DNA follows: TGTGCCAGCAGCTCAGGGGGTCCGGTTCGTAATGAGCAGTTCTTC.

J is TRBJ2-5 and V is TRBV5-4; 8 bases match TRBD1. CDR3 length: 14 amino acids. V lost 6 bases to trimming and J lost 6 bases; unmatched junction nucleotides: 10. CDR1 is SGHNT, CDR2 YYREEE, per germline (reference sequence). The CDR3 protein is CASKGQGPDKTQYF. In DNA form, the CDR3 reads TGTGCCAGCAAAGGACAGGGCCCTGATAAGACCCAGTACTTC. Full variable domain (outside the CDR3, taken from reference TRBV5-4 and TRBJ2-5): ETGVTQSPTHLIKTRGQQVTLRCSSQSGHNTVSWYQQALGQGPQFIFQYYREEENGRGNFPPRFSGLQFPNYSSELNVNALELDDSALYLCASKGQGPDKTQYFGPGTRLLVL.

V gene TRBV27 combines with J gene TRBJ1-1; D uncertain. Germline CDR1 reads MNHEY; CDR2 reads SMNVEV (reference sequence). The CDR3 runs 13 residues. V lost 8 bases, J lost 3 bases, and 13 bases lay in between. This CDR3 reads CASPLVLYTEAFF. CDR3 nucleotides: TGTGCCAGCCCCCTAGTTTTGTACACTGAAGCTTTCTTT.

The chain is built from TRBV7-2 and TRBJ2-7, with D uncertain. Germline CDR1 and CDR2: SGHTA and FQGNSA. The CDR3 consists of 14 residues. V lost 1 base and J lost 3, with 10 bases in between. The CDR3 here is CASSLGRTNYEQYF. For the CDR3, the DNA is TGTGCCAGCAGCTTAGGCAGAACGAACTACGAGCAGTACTTC.

The genes are TRBV4-3 and TRBJ1-1; 9 bases agree with TRBD1. The length of the CDR3 is 16 residues. Trimming took 0 bases from V and 0 from J; bases not matched to a gene: 2. Germline values: CDR1 LGHNA, CDR2 YSLEER. CDR3 residues: CASSQETGGMNTEAFF. CDR3 DNA sequence: TGCGCCAGCAGCCAAGAGACAGGGGGTATGAACACTGAAGCTTTCTTT.

The chain carries TRBV10-2 and TRBJ2-3; 7 bases agree with TRBD1. V dropped 6 bases and J dropped 1; count of bases not matched to a gene: 13. This CDR3 spans 17 amino acids. Germline lookup yields CDR1 WSHSY and CDR2 SAAADI. The DNA for the CDR3 is TGCGCCAGCAGAGATAGGACAGGACCAAGTGGCACAGATACGCAGTATTTT. This translates into CASRDRTGPSGTDTQYF.

The chain couples TRBV11-3 to TRBJ2-2; 9 nucleotides agree with TRBD1. CDR1 is SGHNT, CDR2 YENEEA, per germline. The ends lost 5 bases at V and 6 bases at J; junction bases unmatched: 10. The CDR3 is 16 amino acids. CDR3 sequence reads: CASSTGQGFGAGELFF. The CDR3 DNA is TGTGCCAGCAGCACGGGACAGGGATTTGGCGCCGGGGAGCTGTTTTTT.

This chain's CDR3 is CASSNPGREETQYF. Written as DNA, the CDR3 is TGTGCCAGCAGCAATCCAGGGAGGGAAGAGACCCAGTACTTC. V usage is TRBV28 and J usage is TRBJ2-5, with TRBD2 matching over 7 bases. V lost 6 bases to trimming and J lost 3 bases; unmatched junction nucleotides: 7. The CDR3 totals 14 residues. CDR1 is MDHEN and CDR2 is SYDVKM in the germline V gene. Full variable domain (outside the CDR3, taken from reference TRBV28 and TRBJ2-5): DVKVTQSSRYLVKRTGEKVFLECVQDMDHENMFWYRQDPGLGLRLIYFSYDVKMKEKGDIPEGYSVSREKKERFSLILESASTNQTSMYLCASSNPGREETQYFGPGTRLLVL.

This chain connects TRBV25-1 to TRBJ1-4; D is undetermined. The CDR3 has 13 amino acids. Germline CDR1 is MGHDK and CDR2 is SYGVNS. V lost 3 bases to trimming and J lost 8 bases, with 10 bases between them. CDR3 nucleotide sequence: TGTGCCAGCAGTGAGGCTAGATTGGAAAAACTGTTTTTT. Its protein product is CASSEARLEKLFF.

CDR3 in amino acids: CASSRGTSGSRETQYF. CDR3 nucleotide sequence: TGTGCCAGCAGCCGTGGGACTAGCGGTTCCCGGGAGACCCAGTACTTC. This chain joins TRBV5-4 and TRBJ2-5; 11 bases agree with TRBD2. The CDR3 totals 16 residues. Germline values: CDR1 SGHNT, CDR2 YYREEE (reference sequence). V was clipped by 4 bases and J by 5 bases; unmatched bases: 10.

This clone was seen only once. The chain joins TRBV6-5 to TRBJ2-7, with 8 bases that match TRBD2. Germline loops: CDR1 MNHEY, CDR2 SVGAGI. CDR3 size: 16 residues. The trim removed 0 bases at V and 6 bases at J, leaving 10 bases unmatched. CDR3 coding DNA: TGTGCCAGCAGTTACTCGATGCTAGCGGGTCCGGTCGAGCAGTACTTC. Translated, it gives CASSYSMLAGPVEQYF.

In DNA form, the CDR3 reads TGTGCCAGCAGTTACCTGGACACCCCGATCGGCGAGCAGTACTTC. This gives the protein CASSYLDTPIGEQYF. The chain combines TRBV6-5 with TRBJ2-7, with a weak D call TRBD1 (5 bases). The CDR3 sequence is 15 residues long. The germline V gene encodes CDR1 MNHEY and CDR2 SVGAGI. Trimming stripped 2 bases from V and 6 bases from J, with 17 bases between.

As to this clone: Additional DNA sequences in this sample encode the identical CDR3. The chain employs TRBV6-5 and TRBJ2-7; D may be TRBD2 (6 bases). The CDR3 extends over 14 amino acids. V was cut by 6 bases and J by 0 bases, with 12 bases left in between. CDR1 is MNHEY, CDR2 SVGAGI, per germline. CDR3 in amino acids: CASRLAASSYEQYF. The CDR3 DNA reads as TGTGCCAGCAGACTAGCCGCGTCCTCCTACGAGCAGTACTTC.

The gene calls are TRBV11-2 and TRBJ1-5; TRBD1 might be the D (6 bases). This CDR3 region has 13 residues. V was trimmed by 5 bases and J by 9 bases, leaving 14 bases between them. Germline V gives CDR1 SGHAT, CDR2 FQNNGV. For the CDR3, the DNA is TGTGCCAGCAGCCCACAGGGTCGGTGGCCCCAGCATTTT. It codes for CASSPQGRWPQHF.

The genes are TRBV28 and TRBJ2-1; 9 bases fit TRBD2. Trimming at V came to 8 bases and at J to 15 bases, leaving 11 bases not matched to a gene. Germline V gene lookup returns CDR1 MDHEN and CDR2 SYDVKM. The CDR3 runs to 12 residues. CDR3 region: CASGLLAGVPFF. The DNA for the CDR3 is TGTGCCAGCGGCCTTTTAGCGGGAGTTCCGTTCTTC.

This sequence joins TRBV19 and TRBJ1-5; tentatively, D is TRBD1 (5 bases). V shed 5 bases and J shed 1 base, with 9 bases lying between them. Germline CDR1 reads LNHDA; CDR2 reads SQIVND (reference sequence). The CDR3 consists of 14 residues. CDR3 in amino acids: CASSGRTSNQPQHF. DNA for the CDR3: TGTGCCAGTAGTGGGAGGACAAGCAATCAGCCCCAGCATTTT.

This chain connects TRBV4-1 to TRBJ2-1, with unresolved D. The CDR3 loop spans 14 amino acids. Germline V gives CDR1 MGHRA, CDR2 YSYEKL. Trimming shortened V by 3 bases and J by 5 bases, and 11 bases separated the two germline ends. CDR3 protein: CASSQTRLNNEQFF. In nucleotides, the CDR3 is TGCGCCAGCAGCCAGACTCGCCTAAACAATGAGCAGTTCTTC.

J is TRBJ1-1 and V is TRBV19; D call uncertain. The V and J ends lost 5 bases and 0 bases respectively, with 7 bases between them. CDR1 and CDR2 (germline): LNHDA, SQIVND (reference sequence). This CDR3 comprises 13 residues. This CDR3 reads CASSVKVNTEAFF. The CDR3 DNA sequence: TGTGCCAGTAGTGTGAAGGTGAACACTGAAGCTTTCTTT.

This clone occurred once. The chain carries TRBV10-1 and TRBJ2-7; 10 positions agree with TRBD2. CDR1 is WNHNN, CDR2 SYGVQD, per germline (reference sequence). Trimming at V came to 0 bases and at J to 6 bases, leaving 5 bases not matched to a gene. The length of the CDR3 is 15 residues. As DNA, the CDR3 is TGCGCCAGCAGTGAGTCGCTAGCGGGAGTATTCGAGCAGTACTTC. Protein: CASSESLAGVFEQYF.

The chain recombines TRBV27 with TRBJ2-1; 13 bases align to TRBD2. Germline V gene data show CDR1 as MNHEY and CDR2 as SMNVEV (reference sequence). Trimming cost V 7 bases and J 9 bases; bases outside gene matches: 21. CDR3 length: 19 amino acids. The DNA for the CDR3 is TGTGCCAGCAAAAATCCCGGGACCCAAGGACTAGCGGGAGACGGTGAGCAGTTCTTC. It encodes CASKNPGTQGLAGDGEQFF.

J is TRBJ2-1 and V is TRBV21-1; the DNA was not compared with TRBD2, the D call given in the table. TRBV21-1 is a recognized pseudogene. CDR3 length: 16 residues. The CDR3 region has the DNA TGTGCCAGCAGCAAAGGGACTAGCGGGAGGTCAACTGAGCAGTTCTTC. Protein product: CASSKGTSGRSTEQFF.

This chain connects TRBV5-4 to TRBJ2-1; maybe TRBD1 (6 bases). The CDR3 consists of 14 residues. Germline-derived CDR1 and CDR2 are SGHNT and YYREEE (reference sequence). The V end was cut by 4 bases, the J end by 4 bases, with 12 bases between. CDR3 sequence: CASSGPTGYNEQFF. The CDR3 DNA reads TGTGCCAGCAGCGGCCCGACAGGTTACAATGAGCAGTTCTTC.

The J gene is TRBJ2-3, the V gene TRBV27; the match to TRBD2 covers 7 bases. The germline V gene has CDR1 MNHEY and CDR2 SMNVEV (reference sequence). There are 16 residues in the CDR3. V was pared by 2 bases and J by 4 bases, with 9 bases of the junction left unmatched. The CDR3 DNA sequence: TGTGCCAGCAGTTTAGGGGCGGGAGTAGTGGCAGATACGCAGTATTTT. It codes for CASSLGAGVVADTQYF.

V usage is TRBV6-1 and J usage is TRBJ2-1; TRBD2 matches at 8 bases. Germline V gene sequence: CDR1 MNHNS, CDR2 SASEGT. V dropped 2 bases and J dropped 12; count of bases not matched to a gene: 3. The CDR3 is made up of 12 amino acids. CDR3 region: CASSEYGGGQFF. CDR3 nucleotides: TGTGCCAGCAGTGAATACGGGGGGGGGCAGTTCTTC.